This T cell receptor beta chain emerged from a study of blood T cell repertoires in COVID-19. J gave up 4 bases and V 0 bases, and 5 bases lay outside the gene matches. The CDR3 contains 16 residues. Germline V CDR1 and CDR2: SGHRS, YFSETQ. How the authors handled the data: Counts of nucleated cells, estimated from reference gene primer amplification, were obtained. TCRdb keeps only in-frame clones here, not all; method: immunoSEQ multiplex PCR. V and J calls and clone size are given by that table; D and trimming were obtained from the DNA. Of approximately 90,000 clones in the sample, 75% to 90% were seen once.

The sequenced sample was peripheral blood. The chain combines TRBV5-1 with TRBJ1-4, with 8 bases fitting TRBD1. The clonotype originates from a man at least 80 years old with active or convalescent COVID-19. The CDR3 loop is CASSLGQGASNEKLFF. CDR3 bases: TGCGCCAGCAGCTTGGGGCAGGGGGCGAGTAATGAAAAACTGTTTTTT.